Each of the 10 T cell receptor beta chains below was sequenced from the same sample in a study of vaccination and CD4 T cells after COVID-19. Antigens of these TCRs are unknown. Sequencing of DNA taken from cultured CD4+ T cells relied on the Oncomine TCR Beta short-read assay. TCRdb called the PCR reads again in MiXCR, with one record for every CDR3 protein. Of around 4,000 distinct CDR3 sequences in the sample, 15% to 20% were seen once. The treatment: roughly 11-day PBMC culture with coronavirus spike peptide pools or control peptides (ViraFEST assay). Sequencing was performed on CD4+ T cells from blood, cultured in vitro. The receptors were sampled from a human donor who had recovered from COVID-19.

The genes are TRBV20-1 and TRBJ2-7; 8 bases align to TRBD1. V was pared by 7 bases and J by 0 bases, with 8 bases of the junction left unmatched. The germline CDR1 and CDR2 sequences are DFQATT and SNEGSKA (reference sequence). This CDR3 is built from 14 residues. CDR3 in amino acids: CSVNRQGSSYEQYF. The CDR3 DNA reads TGCAGTGTCAATCGACAGGGGAGCTCCTACGAGCAGTACTTC.

The rearrangement links TRBV5-4 to TRBJ1-2; TRBD1 might be the D (6 bases). The V gene lost 2 bases and the J gene lost 6 bases, with 11 bases spanning the gap. The CDR3 extends over 13 amino acids. Per germline, CDR1 SGHNT and CDR2 YYREEE (reference sequence). CDR3 DNA sequence: TGTGCCAGCAGCTTACAGGGACCTGATGGCTACACCTTC. Amino acids: CASSLQGPDGYTF.

This clonotype turned up a few times. This chain links TRBV6-1 with TRBJ1-1; D gene uncertain. Trimming cost V 6 bases and J 6 bases, with 23 bases left between them. Germline assignment: CDR1 MNHNS and CDR2 SASEGT. The CDR3 spans 16 residues. The CDR3 region is CASSSPVQRQRAEAFF. CDR3 in DNA: TGTGCCAGCAGCTCCCCCGTCCAACGCCAGCGCGCTGAAGCTTTCTTT.

By share, this clonotype counts as medium-sized. The CDR3 protein is CASRKTDHYNSPLHF. Written as DNA, the CDR3 is TGTGCCAGCAGAAAGACGGACCACTATAATTCACCCCTCCACTTT. The gene calls are TRBV2 and TRBJ1-6; D remains ambiguous. The length of the CDR3 is 15 residues. The ends were cut back, 6 bases at V and 3 bases at J, with 12 bases in the middle. The germline V gene has CDR1 SNHLY and CDR2 FYNNEI.

This clonotype has a handful of counts. This chain connects TRBV20-1 to TRBJ2-4, with 7 bases identical to TRBD1. Germline trimming cut 3 bases from V and 3 bases from J; bases unmatched to any gene: 8. Germline loops: CDR1 DFQATT, CDR2 SNEGSKA (reference sequence). The CDR3 is made up of 15 amino acids. The CDR3 DNA follows: TGCAGTGCTAGTGACAGGGAATTAGTCAAAAACATTCAGTACTTC. As protein: CSASDRELVKNIQYF.

This clonotype was picked up a small number of times. The chain combines TRBV5-1 with TRBJ2-5; D call uncertain. Deletions cut 4 bases from V and 2 bases from J, with 18 bases between. This CDR3 is built from 16 residues. Germline-derived CDR1 and CDR2 are SGHRS and YFSETQ. This CDR3 reads CASSPLGGPQQETQYF. For the CDR3, the DNA is TGCGCCAGCAGCCCTCTTGGTGGTCCCCAGCAAGAGACCCAGTACTTC.

This clonotype was counted a few times. The chain couples TRBV12-3 or TRBV12-4 to TRBJ1-6; 7 bases align to TRBD1. The junction had 8 bases not matched to a gene; V was cut back by 8 bases and J by 10 bases. The CDR3 runs 13 residues. The CDR3 region is CASSDRDGSPLHF. The DNA of the CDR3 is TGTGCCAGCTCAGACAGGGATGGCTCACCCCTCCACTTT.

The CDR3 reads CASSYPGLAVQETQYF. In nucleotides, the CDR3 is TGTGCCAGCAGCTACCCGGGACTAGCGGTCCAAGAGACCCAGTACTTC. The chain joins TRBV5-4 to TRBJ2-5; 11 nucleotides line up with TRBD2. Trimming cost V 3 bases and J 1 base; bases outside gene matches: 5. Germline V gives CDR1 SGHNT, CDR2 YYREEE (reference sequence). The CDR3 totals 16 residues. Based on the CDR3 plus reference TRBV5-4 and TRBJ2-5, the full variable domain is ETGVTQSPTHLIKTRGQQVTLRCSSQSGHNTVSWYQQALGQGPQFIFQYYREEENGRGNFPPRFSGLQFPNYSSELNVNALELDDSALYLCASSYPGLAVQETQYFGPGTRLLVL.

Judged by abundance, this clonotype is large (0.1 to 1%). The chain recombines TRBV5-1 with TRBJ1-5; a weak D match, TRBD1 (6 bases). Trimming left V 4 bases short and J 4 bases short, with 12 bases between. CDR3 length equals 14 residues. In germline, CDR1 is SGHRS, CDR2 YFSETQ. This CDR3 is CASSPGHQNQPQHF. DNA of the CDR3: TGCGCCAGCAGCCCGGGACATCAAAATCAGCCCCAGCATTTT.

This clonotype turned up a few times. This chain joins TRBV12-3 or TRBV12-4 and TRBJ2-3; 11 positions agree with TRBD2. The CDR3 is 17 amino acids. The V gene end was trimmed by 4 bases and the J gene end by 0 bases; junction bases not matched to a gene: 6. The CDR3 region is CASSSGLAGASTDTQYF. CDR3 DNA: TGTGCCAGCAGTTCCGGACTAGCGGGTGCTAGCACAGATACGCAGTATTTT.